Shown below are 15 T cell receptor beta chains from a single sample sequenced in a study of T cells in Graves' hyperthyroidism and ophthalmopathy. The TCR beta CDR3 regions underwent amplification using RNA transcripts as the source. With the HTBI primer set, the TCR CDR3 went through a first round of RT-PCR. TCRdb re-analysed the multiplex PCR reads in MiXCR, keeping a single row per CDR3 protein. Of 400,000 or so distinct CDR3 sequences listed, roughly 15% are singletons. Sample: blood. The receptor source for this set is a woman in her sixties with Graves' ophthalmopathy.

Many counts were recorded for this clonotype. The rearrangement links TRBV5-1 to TRBJ2-1, with D possibly TRBD2 on 5 matching bases. CDR1 SGHRS and CDR2 YFSETQ come from the germline V gene. The CDR3 covers 16 residues. V was pared by 4 bases and J by 7 bases, with 21 bases between. The CDR3 sequence: CASSLSLGVGPNEQFF. CDR3 coding DNA: TGCGCCAGCAGCCTGAGCCTCGGGGTCGGGCCGAATGAGCAGTTCTTC.

The table lists this clonotype with many counts. The J gene is TRBJ2-1, the V gene TRBV6-1; TRBD2 matches 9 bases. After removal of 6 bases from V and 3 bases from J, the junction contained 9 bases not matched to a gene. From germline, CDR1 is MNHNS and CDR2 SASEGT. The CDR3 is 16 amino acids. CDR3 sequence reads: CASSPSLAGDYNEQFF. CDR3 DNA sequence: TGTGCCAGCAGCCCATCACTAGCGGGTGACTACAATGAGCAGTTCTTC.

This clonotype showed up many times. The chain carries TRBV6-1 and TRBJ2-5; weak D call: TRBD1 (7 bases). In germline, CDR1 is MNHNS, CDR2 SASEGT. CDR3 size: 14 residues. V gave up 5 bases and J gave up 3 bases, with 13 bases separating them. CDR3 nucleotides: TGTGCCAGCAGTTTTGGCAGGGGGGAAGAGACCCAGTACTTC. Protein: CASSFGRGEETQYF.

In regard to this clonotype: The junction shows a germline mismatch at one end, possibly a read error. The rearrangement uses TRBV19 and TRBJ1-5; 7 positions agree with TRBD1. Germline CDR1 is LNHDA and CDR2 is SQIVND (reference sequence). The CDR3 is 14 residues long. In nucleotides, the CDR3 is TGTGCCAGTAGTATAGATAATTCGAGGGGGCCCGAGCATTTT. It specifies CASSIDNSRGPEHF.

This clonotype was recorded at least ten times. This chain uses TRBV6-2 or TRBV6-3 with TRBJ2-5; D might be TRBD2 (6 bases). Trimming stripped 7 bases from V and 5 bases from J, with 11 bases between. This CDR3 is 12 amino acids long. Germline loops: CDR1 MNHEY, CDR2 SVGEGT. Written as DNA, the CDR3 is TGTGCCAGCAAGGAGGGGTACGAGACCCAGTACTTC. Translating gives CASKEGYETQYF.

V is TRBV6-1 and J is TRBJ2-7; D call uncertain. Germline lookup yields CDR1 MNHNS and CDR2 SASEGT. Trimming removed 5 bases from V and 4 bases from J, with 18 bases in between. This CDR3 contains 15 residues. In nucleotides, the CDR3 is TGTGCCAGCAGTTCTGGTGGGGTCCGAGGATACGAGCAGTACTTC. Translating it yields CASSSGGVRGYEQYF.

This clonotype was counted a few times. The chain is built from TRBV20-1 and TRBJ1-1; TRBD1 aligns across 7 bases. V lost 6 bases to trimming and J lost 0 bases; unmatched junction nucleotides: 7. Germline CDR1 reads DFQATT; CDR2 reads SNEGSKA (reference sequence). This CDR3 contains 14 residues. CDR3 nucleotides: TGCAGTGCAAACGGGGGACAGTTGAACACTGAAGCTTTCTTT. This translates into CSANGGQLNTEAFF.

This clonotype was seen repeatedly, ten times or more. The chain links TRBV18 to TRBJ1-3; D remains unclear. Germline assignment: CDR1 KGHSH and CDR2 LQKENI. The ends were cut back, 9 bases at V and 0 bases at J, with 12 bases in the middle. The CDR3 consists of 14 residues. CDR3 protein: CASSETSSGNTIYF. In DNA, the CDR3 is TGTGCCAGTTCGGAGACAAGCTCTGGAAACACCATATATTTT.

Many counts were recorded for this clonotype. The V and J genes are TRBV29-1 and TRBJ2-7; D is unresolved. From germline, CDR1 is SQVTM and CDR2 ANQGSEA. With 1 base removed from V and 0 bases from J, the gap between germline ends came to 13 bases. There are 15 residues in the CDR3. Here the CDR3 DNA reads TGCAGCGTTGAAGGAACAGAACAGAGCTCCTACGAGCAGTACTTC. It specifies CSVEGTEQSSYEQYF.

A few counts support this clonotype. The chain carries TRBV25-1 and TRBJ2-3; 13 positions agree with TRBD2. Germline trimming cut 1 base from V and 4 bases from J; bases unmatched to any gene: 11. This CDR3 comprises 19 residues. Looked up from germline, CDR1 is MGHDK and CDR2 is SYGVNS. The CDR3 region is CASSESRGLAGPGADTQYF. The CDR3, as DNA: TGTGCCAGCAGTGAATCTAGGGGACTAGCGGGACCAGGGGCAGATACGCAGTATTTT.

This clonotype occurred many times. The chain carries TRBV11-3 and TRBJ2-1, with TRBD2 identical over 13 bases. Germline V gene lookup returns CDR1 SGHNT and CDR2 YENEEA. The CDR3 covers 15 residues. The V and J ends lost 5 bases and 9 bases, in that order; junction bases with no gene match: 7. This chain's CDR3 is CASSPGTSGTGEQFF. For the CDR3, the DNA is TGTGCCAGCAGCCCAGGGACTAGCGGGACGGGTGAGCAGTTCTTC. The full variable domain, with the rest looked up from reference TRBV11-3 and TRBJ2-1, is EAGVVQSPRYKIIEKKQPVAFWCNPISGHNTLYWYLQNLGQGPELLIRYENEEAVDDSQLPKDRFSAERLKGVDSTLKIQPAELGDSAVYLCASSPGTSGTGEQFFGPGTRLTVL.

This clonotype showed up just a few times. The V gene is TRBV24-1, the J gene TRBJ2-1; 11 bases line up with TRBD2. CDR3 length: 17 residues. Per germline, CDR1 KGHDR and CDR2 SFDVKD. Unmatched junction bases numbered 2, after V lost 2 bases and J lost 0 bases. Here the CDR3 DNA reads TGTGCCACCAGTGATTCTAGCGGGAGGAGCTCCTACAATGAGCAGTTCTTC. It is translated as CATSDSSGRSSYNEQFF.

There are many counts of this clonotype. The chain links TRBV5-1 to TRBJ2-7; perhaps D is TRBD1 or TRBD2 (5 bases each). The CDR3 contains 16 residues. Trimming removed 0 bases from V and 0 bases from J, with 13 bases in between. Looked up from germline, CDR1 is SGHRS and CDR2 is YFSETQ. The CDR3 DNA reads TGCGCCAGCAGCTTGGCCCGGGGCCGCTCCTCCTACGAGCAGTACTTC. Translated, it gives CASSLARGRSSYEQYF.

This clonotype was counted between two and nine times. V and J are TRBV20-1 and TRBJ2-3; 12 bases fit TRBD2. The ends lost 8 bases at V and 3 bases at J; junction bases unmatched: 21. Germline CDR1 reads DFQATT; CDR2 reads SNEGSKA (reference sequence). This CDR3 has 19 amino acids. The CDR3, as DNA: TGCAGTCCAAATAACCCCTCTAGCGGGAGGGCCCAGGGGACAGATACGCAGTATTTT. Its translation is CSPNNPSSGRAQGTDTQYF.

This clonotype occurred many times. The chain joins TRBV5-1 to TRBJ2-2, with D maybe TRBD2 (5 bases). The CDR3 runs to 14 residues. V dropped 1 base and J dropped 7 bases, with 11 bases sitting between them. Germline V gene data show CDR1 as SGHRS and CDR2 as YFSETQ. DNA for the CDR3: TGCGCCAGCAGCTTGCCCAGCGGAGGCGGGGAGCTGTTTTTT. It translates to CASSLPSGGGELFF.